This TCR beta chain was identified in a study of naive and memory T cell subsets. Study conclusions and caveats: The power law exponent of TCR abundance differed between naive and memory cells. A few larger clonotypes appeared in naive repertoires, especially CD8, possibly memory cells re-expressing CD45RA.

Germline assignment: CDR1 LGHNA and CDR2 YSLEER. This CDR3 is built from 17 residues. V lost 3 bases to trimming and J lost 0 bases, with 15 bases between them. The beta constant-region primer was an equimolar mix of two oligonucleotides covering TRBC1 and TRBC2. Four rounds of PCR amplified the ligated cDNA using nested alpha and beta constant-region primers plus SP2. The cDNA 3' end received a ligated single-stranded oligonucleotide carrying the SP2 primer and a 12-nucleotide UMI. MiXCR, run by TCRdb on the UMI-ligation and nested PCR reads, gives a single entry per CDR3 protein. The data show about 150,000 distinct CDR3 sequences, approximately 22% seen once. About this clonotype itself: Its target is not known.

After the first PCR, alpha and beta chain libraries were processed separately. Four subsets defined by CD45RA and CD27 were sorted after CD3, CD4, CD8 and live/dead staining. The gene calls are TRBV4-3 and TRBJ1-3, with D perhaps matching TRBD1 (6 bases). Sequenced material: naive CD4+ T cells from blood. The receptor's source is a human donor in good health. The CDR3 spells CASSHQIQGHSGNTIYF. The CDR3 nucleotides read TGCGCCAGCAGCCATCAGATACAGGGACACTCTGGAAACACCATATATTTT.